What follows are 3 T cell receptor beta chains derived from one specimen sequenced in a study of blood T cell repertoires in COVID-19. Profiled with immunoSEQ multiplex PCR; TCRdb holds only in-frame clones, not every one. The table shows some 150,000 clones, with around 91% occurring only once. The material sequenced was PBMCs or T cells enriched from blood (not recorded which). The source is a woman younger than 30 who had recovered from COVID-19.

The V and J genes are TRBV2 and TRBJ1-1; D is ambiguous. The germline gives CDR1 SNHLY, CDR2 FYNNEI. The CDR3 is 13 amino acids. V lost 3 bases and J lost 3, with 8 bases in between. The CDR3 nucleotides are TGTGCCAGCAGTGATAACGGGGACACTGAAGCTTTCTTT. Translating it yields CASSDNGDTEAFF. Based on the CDR3 plus reference TRBV2 and TRBJ1-1, the full variable domain is EPEVTQTPSHQVTQMGQEVILRCVPISNHLYFYWYRQILGQKVEFLVSFYNNEISEKSEIFDDQFSVERPDGSNFTLKIRSTKLEDSAMYFCASSDNGDTEAFFGQGTRLTVV.

The V and J genes are TRBV6-1 and TRBJ2-7; possible D gene TRBD2, 6 bases. This CDR3 has 14 residues. Between the trimmed V and J ends, which lost 2 bases and 3 bases, there was a span of 11 bases. The germline gives CDR1 MNHNS, CDR2 SASEGT. In DNA, the CDR3 is TGTGCCAGCAGTGAATGGGGGGTCCTCTACGAGCAGTACTTC. Its protein is CASSEWGVLYEQYF.

A single count supports this clone. The chain is built from TRBV5-1 and TRBJ2-3; 8 bases match TRBD2. From germline, CDR1 is SGHRS and CDR2 YFSETQ. J was trimmed by 6 bases and V by 3 bases; bases with no gene match: 9. This CDR3 is built from 15 residues. The CDR3 protein is CASSSGLDLRDTQYF. The CDR3 DNA reads TGCGCCAGCAGCTCGGGACTAGATCTGCGTGATACGCAGTATTTT.